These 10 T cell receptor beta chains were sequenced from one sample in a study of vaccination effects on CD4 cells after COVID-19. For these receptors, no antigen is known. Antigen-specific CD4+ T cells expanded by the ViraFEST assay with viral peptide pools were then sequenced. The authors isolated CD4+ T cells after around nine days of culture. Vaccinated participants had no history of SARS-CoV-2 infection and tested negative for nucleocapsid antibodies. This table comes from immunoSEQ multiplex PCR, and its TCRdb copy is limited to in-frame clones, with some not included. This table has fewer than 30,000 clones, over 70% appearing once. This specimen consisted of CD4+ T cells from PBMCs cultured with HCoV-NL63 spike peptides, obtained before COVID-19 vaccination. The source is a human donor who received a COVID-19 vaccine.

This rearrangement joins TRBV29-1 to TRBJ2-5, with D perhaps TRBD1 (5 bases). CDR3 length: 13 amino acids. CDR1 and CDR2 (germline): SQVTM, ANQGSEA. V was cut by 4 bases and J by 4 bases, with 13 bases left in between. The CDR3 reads CSVGGAQGETQYF. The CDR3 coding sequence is TGCAGCGTTGGTGGGGCGCAGGGAGAGACCCAGTACTTC. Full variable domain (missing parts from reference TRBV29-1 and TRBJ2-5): SAVISQKPSRDICQRGTSLTIQCQVDSQVTMMFWYRQQPGQSLTLIATANQGSEATYESGFVIDKFPISRPNLTFSTLTVSNMSPEDSSIYLCSVGGAQGETQYFGPGTRLLVL.

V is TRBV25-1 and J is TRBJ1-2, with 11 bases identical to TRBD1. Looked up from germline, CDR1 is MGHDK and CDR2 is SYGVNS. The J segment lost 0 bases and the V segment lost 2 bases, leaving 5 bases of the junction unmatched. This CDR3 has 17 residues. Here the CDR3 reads CASSEIGDRGANYGYTF. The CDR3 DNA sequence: TGTGCCAGCAGTGAAATAGGGGACAGGGGGGCTAACTATGGCTACACCTTC.

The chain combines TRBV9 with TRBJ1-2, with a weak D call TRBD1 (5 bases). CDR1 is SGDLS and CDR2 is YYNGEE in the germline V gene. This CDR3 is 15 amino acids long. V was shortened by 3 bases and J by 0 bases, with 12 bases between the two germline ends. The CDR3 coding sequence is TGTGCCAGCAGCGGGGGACGGAGGCCTAACTATGGCTACACCTTC. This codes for CASSGGRRPNYGYTF.

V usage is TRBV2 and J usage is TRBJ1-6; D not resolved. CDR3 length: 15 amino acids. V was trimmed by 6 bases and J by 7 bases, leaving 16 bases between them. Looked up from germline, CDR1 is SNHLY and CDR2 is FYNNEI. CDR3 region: CASRVAKLGNSPLHF. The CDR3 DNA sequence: TGTGCCAGCAGAGTGGCAAAATTGGGAAATTCACCCCTCCACTTT.

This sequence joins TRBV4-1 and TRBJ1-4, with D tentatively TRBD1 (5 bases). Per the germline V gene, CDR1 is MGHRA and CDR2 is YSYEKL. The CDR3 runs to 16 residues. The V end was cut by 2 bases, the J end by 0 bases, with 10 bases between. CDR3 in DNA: TGCGCCAGCAGCCAACCTACCAGGGCAACTAATGAAAAACTGTTTTTT. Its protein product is CASSQPTRATNEKLFF.

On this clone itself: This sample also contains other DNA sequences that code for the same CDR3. The CDR3 DNA follows: TGTGCCATCAGGGACAGCTCTGGAAACACCATATATTTT. Translation: CAIRDSSGNTIYF. The chain carries TRBV10-3 and TRBJ1-3; possible D gene TRBD1, 6 bases. V lost 6 bases, J lost 0 bases, and 6 bases lay in between. Germline CDR1 ENHRY, CDR2 SYGVKD. CDR3 length: 13 amino acids.

CDR3 in DNA: TGTGCCAGCAGGATAAACCGGGACCCTGAAAAACTGTTTTTT. Encoded protein: CASRINRDPEKLFF. The gene calls are TRBV2 and TRBJ1-4; weak D call: TRBD1 (5 bases). Germline CDR1 is SNHLY and CDR2 is FYNNEI. The ends were cut back, 6 bases at V and 7 bases at J, with 15 bases in the middle. This CDR3 is built from 14 residues.

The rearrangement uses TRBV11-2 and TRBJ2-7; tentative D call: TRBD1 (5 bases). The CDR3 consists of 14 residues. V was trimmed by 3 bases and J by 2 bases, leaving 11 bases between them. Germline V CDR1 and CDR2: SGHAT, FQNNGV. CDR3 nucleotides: TGTGCCAGCAGCTTTTCGGACAACACCTACGAGCAGTACTTC. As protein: CASSFSDNTYEQYF.

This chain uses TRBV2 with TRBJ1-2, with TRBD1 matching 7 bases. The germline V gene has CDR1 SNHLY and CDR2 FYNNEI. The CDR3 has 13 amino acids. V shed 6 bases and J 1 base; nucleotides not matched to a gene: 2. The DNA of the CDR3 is TGTGCCAGCAGAGGGGACAGTAACTATGGCTACACCTTC. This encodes CASRGDSNYGYTF.

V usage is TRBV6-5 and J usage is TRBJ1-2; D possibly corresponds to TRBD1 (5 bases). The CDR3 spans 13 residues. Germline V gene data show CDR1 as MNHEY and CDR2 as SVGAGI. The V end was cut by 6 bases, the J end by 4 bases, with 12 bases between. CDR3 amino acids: CASRWGGGYGYTF. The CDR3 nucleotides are TGTGCCAGCAGGTGGGGGGGAGGCTATGGCTACACCTTC.